The 25 T cell receptor beta chains below come from one sample, sequenced in a study of glioma-infiltrating T cells. TCR alpha and beta CDR3 regions were amplified from RNA using iRepertoire nested multiplex PCR. From the multiplex PCR reads, TCRdb called clonotypes with MiXCR, one entry per CDR3 protein. The sample includes 40,000 or so distinct CDR3 sequences, around 24% of them seen just once. Sequencing was done on a sample of glioma tissue, nonneoplastic brain tissue, or PBMCs (not recorded which). These receptors were obtained from a human donor with low-grade glioma or glioblastoma, undergoing nonglioma brain surgery, or in good health (not recorded which).

This clonotype was seen many times. The V call is TRBV27, the J call TRBJ1-6; D is perhaps TRBD1 (5 bases). The CDR3 runs 17 residues. Trimming stripped 0 bases from V and 8 bases from J, with 17 bases between. The germline CDR1 and CDR2 sequences are MNHEY and SMNVEV (reference sequence). CDR3 bases: TGTGCCAGCAGTTTATCCTACTCGGGCAGGGTACATTCACCCCTCCACTTT. This translates into CASSLSYSGRVHSPLHF.

In its sample, this clonotype was seen many times. The chain recombines TRBV2 with TRBJ2-1, with D maybe TRBD2 (5 bases). The V gene's germline CDR1 is SNHLY and CDR2 FYNNEI. Trimming took off 6 bases at V and 8 bases at J, with 17 bases between the two ends. The CDR3 extends over 14 amino acids. The CDR3 sequence: CASRKDSSLYEQFF. CDR3 DNA sequence: TGTGCCAGCAGAAAGGACTCTAGCCTATATGAGCAGTTCTTC.

This clonotype was observed at least ten times. V and J are TRBV12-3 or TRBV12-4 and TRBJ1-5, with D possibly TRBD1 on 5 matching bases. The CDR3 spans 14 residues. Trimming shortened V by 3 bases and J by 6 bases, and 12 bases separated the two germline ends. The DNA of the CDR3 is TGTGCCAGCAGTTTGGCCAGGGTAGGTCAGCCCCAGCATTTT. Translated: CASSLARVGQPQHF.

This clonotype came up many times. The chain joins TRBV7-9 to TRBJ1-6; 8 nucleotides align to TRBD1. The CDR3 extends over 15 amino acids. From germline, CDR1 is SEHNR and CDR2 FQNEAQ (reference sequence). V dropped 3 bases and J dropped 7; count of bases not matched to a gene: 5. CDR3 bases: TGTGCCAGCAGCTTTTCAGGGGGCAAGAATTCACCCCTCCACTTT. Its protein is CASSFSGGKNSPLHF.

This clonotype was counted a few times. The chain couples TRBV10-2 to TRBJ2-5; the D gene could be TRBD1 or TRBD2 (5 bases each). V was trimmed by 5 bases and J by 5 bases, leaving 12 bases between them. Germline V CDR1 and CDR2: WSHSY, SAAADI. The CDR3 extends over 13 amino acids. The CDR3 bases are TGCGCCAGCAGTAGGGGAGAATGGGAGACCCAGTACTTC. Amino acid sequence: CASSRGEWETQYF.

The CDR3 sequence is CSASGTRAVDNEQFF. CDR3 sequence (DNA): TGCAGTGCCAGCGGCACGCGTGCGGTAGACAATGAGCAGTTCTTC. The gene calls are TRBV20-1 and TRBJ2-1, with TRBD2 as a possible D gene (5 bases). CDR3 length: 15 amino acids. CDR1 and CDR2 (germline): DFQATT, SNEGSKA (reference sequence). V lost 6 bases, J lost 5 bases, and 20 bases lay in between.

This clonotype was counted ten times or more. V and J are TRBV5-1 and TRBJ2-5; perhaps TRBD2 as D (5 bases). CDR3 size: 13 residues. CDR1 SGHRS and CDR2 YFSETQ come from the germline V gene. Trimming took off 7 bases at V and 5 bases at J, with 15 bases between the two ends. The CDR3 DNA follows: TGCGCCAGCCGTCGCGCTAGCCGGGAGACCCAGTACTTC. Translating it yields CASRRASRETQYF.

This clonotype was detected ten times or more. The gene calls are TRBV2 and TRBJ1-2, with 9 bases aligning to TRBD1. CDR3 length equals 14 residues. Trimming took 9 bases from V and 4 from J; bases not matched to a gene: 9. Per the germline V gene, CDR1 is SNHLY and CDR2 is FYNNEI. In nucleotides, the CDR3 is TGTGCCAGTCAAACCGGGACAGGGTTCTATGGCTACACCTTC. It specifies CASQTGTGFYGYTF.

The V gene is TRBV5-1, the J gene TRBJ2-3; possible D gene TRBD1, 6 bases. Germline CDR1 reads SGHRS; CDR2 reads YFSETQ. The CDR3 has 16 residues. Trimming stripped 6 bases from V and 0 bases from J, with 17 bases between. The CDR3 region has the DNA TGCGCCAGCATCAACCCACAGGGTGCTAGCACAGATACGCAGTATTTT. Translated, it gives CASINPQGASTDTQYF.

To note about this clonotype: At one end, the junction sequence differs from germline, possibly due to a read error. V and J are TRBV11-2 and TRBJ2-1; D is possibly TRBD2 (5 bases). The CDR3 is made up of 15 amino acids. The germline V gene encodes CDR1 SGHAT and CDR2 FQNNGV. The CDR3: CSSSSITGSYNEQFF. The DNA of the CDR3 is TGTTCCAGCAGCTCGATCACGGGGTCCTACAATGAGCAGTTCTTC.

This clonotype showed up many times. The gene calls are TRBV2 and TRBJ1-1; no clear D gene. V lost 3 bases and J lost 1, with 6 bases in between. The CDR3 contains 13 residues. The germline V gene encodes CDR1 SNHLY and CDR2 FYNNEI. Here the CDR3 DNA reads TGTGCCAGCAGTGAGGAGTGGAACACTGAAGCTTTCTTT. Amino acid sequence: CASSEEWNTEAFF.

About this clonotype: At one end, the junction sequence differs from germline, possibly due to a read error. The V and J genes are TRBV6-5 and TRBJ1-2, with a tentative D call TRBD1 (5 bases). Germline lookup yields CDR1 MNHEY and CDR2 SVGAGI. This CDR3 spans 14 amino acids. The CDR3 sequence is CASSWGRDGYGHTF. The CDR3 nucleotides are TGTGCCAGCAGTTGGGGACGGGACGGCTATGGCCACACCTTC.

In its sample, this clonotype was seen a few times. A much larger clone differs from this one at a single base, so this may be a read error. This sequence joins TRBV7-2 and TRBJ1-1; D not certain. Deletions cut 8 bases from V and 1 base from J, with 23 bases between. Germline CDR1 and CDR2: SGHTA and FQGNSA. The CDR3 spans 17 residues. The chain's CDR3 is CASGDGNTLGENTEAFF. CDR3 sequence (DNA): TGTGCCAGCGGCGACGGGAATACTCTAGGAGAGAACACTGAAGCTTTCTTT. The variable domain in full, completed from reference TRBV7-2 and TRBJ1-1, reads GAGVSQSPSNKVTEKGKDVELRCDPISGHTALYWYRQSLGQGLEFLIYFQGNSAPDKSGLPSDRFSAERTGGSVSTLTIQRTQQEDSAVYLCASGDGNTLGENTEAFFGQGTRLTVV.

The chain joins TRBV5-1 to TRBJ2-7; D call uncertain. V was trimmed by 4 bases and J by 2 bases, leaving 7 bases between them. The germline V gene encodes CDR1 SGHRS and CDR2 YFSETQ. CDR3 size: 12 residues. The CDR3 sequence is CASSQNTYEQYF. For the CDR3, the DNA is TGCGCCAGCAGCCAAAACACCTACGAGCAGTACTTC.

The chain is built from TRBV25-1 and TRBJ2-3, with TRBD1 matching over 8 bases. The length of the CDR3 is 16 residues. J lost 4 bases, V lost 4 bases, and 10 bases had no gene match. Germline values: CDR1 MGHDK, CDR2 SYGVNS. The CDR3 is CASSGRTGTSADTQYF. The DNA of the CDR3 is TGTGCCAGCAGTGGTAGGACAGGGACCTCAGCAGATACGCAGTATTTT.

With respect to this clonotype: Given a much more abundant clone one base away, this may be a read error. The chain carries TRBV12-3 or TRBV12-4 and TRBJ2-1; D is ambiguous. The CDR3 contains 12 residues. CDR3 bases: TGTGCCAGCAGCCCTAGGACCAATAAGCAGTTCTTC. Protein product: CASSPRTNKQFF.

Points on this clonotype: This may be a read error, as it is one base from a much larger clone. V gene TRBV6-1 combines with J gene TRBJ2-1, with 10 bases that match TRBD2. The CDR3 has 13 amino acids. Unmatched junction bases numbered 4, after V lost 8 bases and J lost 6 bases. Germline V gene sequence: CDR1 MNHNS, CDR2 SASEGT. CDR3: CASVAGGTNEQFF. CDR3 DNA sequence: TGTGCCAGCGTAGCGGGGGGCACCAATGAGCAGTTCTTC.

V gene TRBV4-1 combines with J gene TRBJ2-2, with 11 positions matching TRBD2. Germline V CDR1 and CDR2: MGHRA, YSYEKL. V gave up 5 bases and J gave up 3 bases; unmatched junction bases: 11. This CDR3 region has 18 residues. The CDR3 here is CASSELAGGLGDTGELFF. The DNA for the CDR3 is TGCGCCAGCAGCGAGTTAGCGGGGGGGCTGGGCGACACCGGGGAGCTGTTTTTT.

The table lists this clonotype with a count of one. A much larger clonotype is one base distant, so this may be a read error. The chain joins TRBV5-4 to TRBJ2-1; D is perhaps TRBD2 (5 bases). The CDR3 runs 15 residues. V was cut by 5 bases and J by 4 bases, with 16 bases left in between. Germline V gene data show CDR1 as SGHNT and CDR2 as YYREEE (reference sequence). This chain's CDR3 is CASRPERTFYNEQFF. CDR3 sequence (DNA): TGTGCCAGCAGACCCGAACGGACTTTTTACAATGAGCAGTTCTTC. The variable domain in full, with the rest retrieved from reference TRBV5-4 and TRBJ2-1, is ETGVTQSPTHLIKTRGQQVTLRCSSQSGHNTVSWYQQALGQGPQFIFQYYREEENGRGNFPPRFSGLQFPNYSSELNVNALELDDSALYLCASRPERTFYNEQFFGPGTRLTVL.

This clonotype was detected ten times or more. J is TRBJ1-6 and V is TRBV7-6; D is uncertain. CDR1 is SGHVS and CDR2 is FNYEAQ in the germline V gene. Trimming took 0 bases from V and 7 from J, leaving 10 bases between them. The CDR3 has 15 amino acids. The CDR3 nucleotides are TGTGCCAGCAGCTTAGCGGGAGCCGGGAATTCACCCCTCCACTTT. Residues: CASSLAGAGNSPLHF. The full variable domain, rest sourced from reference TRBV7-6 and TRBJ1-6, is GAGVSQSPRYKVTKRGQDVALRCDPISGHVSLYWYRQALGQGPEFLTYFNYEAQQDKSGLPNDRFSAERPEGSISTLTIQRTEQRDSAMYRCASSLAGAGNSPLHFGNGTRLTVT.

The sample holds many counts of this clonotype. The chain is built from TRBV20-1 and TRBJ2-2; the D is unclear. Trimming removed 5 bases from V and 5 bases from J, with 12 bases in between. This CDR3 is 13 amino acids long. Germline CDR1 DFQATT, CDR2 SNEGSKA (reference sequence). This CDR3 is CSAVWQETGELFF. The CDR3 nucleotides are TGCAGTGCTGTGTGGCAGGAGACCGGGGAGCTGTTTTTT.

This clonotype was observed a handful of times. V gene TRBV12-3 or TRBV12-4 combines with J gene TRBJ1-2; 7 bases are shared with TRBD1. The CDR3 sequence is 14 residues long. The junction had 5 bases not matched to a gene; V was cut back by 4 bases and J by 3 bases. The DNA for the CDR3 is TGTGCCAGCAGTTCCAGGGGGTACGACTATGGCTACACCTTC. Its translation is CASSSRGYDYGYTF.

This clonotype showed up just a few times. A read error may be the cause here, since a much bigger clone is one base away. The V gene is TRBV28, the J gene TRBJ2-3; TRBD2 matches 12 bases. V was clipped by 8 bases and J by 4 bases; unmatched bases: 19. CDR1 is MDHEN and CDR2 is SYDVKM in the germline V gene. The CDR3 is made up of 19 amino acids. CDR3 in DNA: TGTGCCAGCCAACCCCCTAGCGGGGGGGCCTATATTCCCCCAGATACGCAGTATTTT. This gives the protein CASQPPSGGAYIPPDTQYF.

This clonotype was picked up many times. V is TRBV18 and J is TRBJ1-3, with TRBD1 as a possible D gene (5 bases). The CDR3 is 14 residues long. Per germline, CDR1 KGHSH and CDR2 LQKENI. Trimming shortened V by 4 bases and J by 2 bases, and 9 bases separated the two germline ends. The CDR3 coding sequence is TGTGCCAGCTCACGCGACAGCACTGGAAACACCATATATTTT. The encoded protein is CASSRDSTGNTIYF.

With respect to this clonotype: This clone may be a read error of a much larger clone one base away. The chain uses TRBV12-3 or TRBV12-4 and TRBJ2-1, with D unclear. The CDR3 runs 12 residues. CDR3 residues: CASSTLRPEQLF. CDR3 coding DNA: TGTGCCAGCAGTACTCTACGACCCGAGCAGCTCTTC.